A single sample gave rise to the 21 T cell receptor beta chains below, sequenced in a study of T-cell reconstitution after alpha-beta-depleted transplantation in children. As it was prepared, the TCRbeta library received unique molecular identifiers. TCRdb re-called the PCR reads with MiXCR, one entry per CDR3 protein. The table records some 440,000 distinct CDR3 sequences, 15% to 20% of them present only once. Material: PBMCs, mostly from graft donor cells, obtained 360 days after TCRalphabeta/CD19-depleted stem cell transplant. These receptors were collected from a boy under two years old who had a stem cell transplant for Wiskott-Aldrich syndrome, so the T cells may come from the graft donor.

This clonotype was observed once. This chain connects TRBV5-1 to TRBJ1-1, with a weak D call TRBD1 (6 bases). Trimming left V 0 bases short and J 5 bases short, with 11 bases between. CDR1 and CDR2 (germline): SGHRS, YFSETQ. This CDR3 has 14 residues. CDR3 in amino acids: CASSLARGGTEAFF. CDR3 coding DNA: TGCGCCAGCAGCTTGGCCAGGGGAGGGACTGAAGCTTTCTTT.

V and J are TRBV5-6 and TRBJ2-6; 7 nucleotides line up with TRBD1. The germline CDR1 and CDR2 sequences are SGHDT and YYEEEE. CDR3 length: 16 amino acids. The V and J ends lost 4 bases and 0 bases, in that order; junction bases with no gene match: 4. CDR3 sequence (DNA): TGTGCCAGCAGCAAGGACAGGAGCTCTGGGGCCAACGTCCTGACTTTC. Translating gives CASSKDRSSGANVLTF.

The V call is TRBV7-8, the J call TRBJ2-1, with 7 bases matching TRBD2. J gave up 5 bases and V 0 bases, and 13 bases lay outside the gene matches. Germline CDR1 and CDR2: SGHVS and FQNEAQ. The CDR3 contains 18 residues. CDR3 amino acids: CASSLAWRGGRGDNEQFF. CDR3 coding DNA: TGTGCCAGCAGCTTAGCCTGGCGTGGCGGGAGAGGGGACAATGAGCAGTTCTTC.

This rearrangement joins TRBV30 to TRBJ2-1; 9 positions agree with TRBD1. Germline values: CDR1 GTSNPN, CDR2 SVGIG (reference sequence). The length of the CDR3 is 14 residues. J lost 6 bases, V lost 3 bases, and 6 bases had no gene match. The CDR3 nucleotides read TGTGCCTGGAGAGGACAGGGGAGCGGCAATGAGCAGTTCTTC. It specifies CAWRGQGSGNEQFF.

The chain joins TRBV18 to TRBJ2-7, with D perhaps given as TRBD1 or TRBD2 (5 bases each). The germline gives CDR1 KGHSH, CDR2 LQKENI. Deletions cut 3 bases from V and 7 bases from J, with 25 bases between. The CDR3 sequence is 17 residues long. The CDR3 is CASSPTVGRAPKGEQYF. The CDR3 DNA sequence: TGTGCCAGCTCACCTACCGTGGGGCGGGCACCGAAGGGGGAGCAGTACTTC.

CDR3 sequence reads: CASTFLGGETQYF. CDR3 DNA: TGTGCCAGCACCTTCTTAGGGGGAGAGACCCAGTACTTC. This chain joins TRBV25-1 and TRBJ2-5, with D perhaps matching TRBD1 (6 bases). This CDR3 comprises 13 residues. Germline CDR1 reads MGHDK; CDR2 reads SYGVNS. V lost 7 bases and J lost 4, with 13 bases in between.

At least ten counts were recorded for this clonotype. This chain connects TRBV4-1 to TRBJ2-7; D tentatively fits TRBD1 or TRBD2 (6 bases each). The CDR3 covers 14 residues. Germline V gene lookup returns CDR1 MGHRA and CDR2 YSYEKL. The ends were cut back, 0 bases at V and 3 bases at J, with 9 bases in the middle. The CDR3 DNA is TGCGCCAGCAGCCAAGACAGGGGAGGCTACGAGCAGTACTTC. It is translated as CASSQDRGGYEQYF.

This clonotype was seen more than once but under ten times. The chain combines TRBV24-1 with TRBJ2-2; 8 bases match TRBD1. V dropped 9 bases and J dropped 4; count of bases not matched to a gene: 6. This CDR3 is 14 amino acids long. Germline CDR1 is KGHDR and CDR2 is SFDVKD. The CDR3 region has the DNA TGTGCCACCTCAGGGGGCAGGAGCACCGGGGAGCTGTTTTTT. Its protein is CATSGGRSTGELFF.

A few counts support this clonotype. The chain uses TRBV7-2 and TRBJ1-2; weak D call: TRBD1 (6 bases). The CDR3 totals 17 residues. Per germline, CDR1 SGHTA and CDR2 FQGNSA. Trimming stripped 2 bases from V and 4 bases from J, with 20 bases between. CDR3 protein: CASSLRFRPQGAYGYTF. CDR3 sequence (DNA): TGTGCCAGCAGCTTAAGGTTCCGCCCACAGGGAGCCTATGGCTACACCTTC.

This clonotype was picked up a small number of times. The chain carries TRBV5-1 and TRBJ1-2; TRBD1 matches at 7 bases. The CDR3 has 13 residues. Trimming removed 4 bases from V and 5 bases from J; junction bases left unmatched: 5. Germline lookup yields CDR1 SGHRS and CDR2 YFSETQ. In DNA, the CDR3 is TGCGCCAGCAGCCAAACAGGGGAGTATGGCTACACCTTC. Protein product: CASSQTGEYGYTF.

CDR3 residues: CASSLPPAGTDTQYF. CDR3 nucleotides: TGTGCCAGCAGCCTCCCCCCGGCGGGCACAGATACGCAGTATTTT. V is TRBV5-5 and J is TRBJ2-3; no firm D call. CDR1 and CDR2 (germline): SGHKS, YYEKEE (reference sequence). This CDR3 comprises 15 residues. The V gene lost 4 bases and the J gene lost 1 base, with 13 bases spanning the gap.

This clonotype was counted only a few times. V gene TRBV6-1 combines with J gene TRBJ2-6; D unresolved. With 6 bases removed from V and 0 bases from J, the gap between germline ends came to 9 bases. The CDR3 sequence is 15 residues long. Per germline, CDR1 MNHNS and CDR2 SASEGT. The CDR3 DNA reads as TGTGCCAGCAGGGTAGCAGGCTCTGGGGCCAACGTCCTGACTTTC. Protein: CASRVAGSGANVLTF.

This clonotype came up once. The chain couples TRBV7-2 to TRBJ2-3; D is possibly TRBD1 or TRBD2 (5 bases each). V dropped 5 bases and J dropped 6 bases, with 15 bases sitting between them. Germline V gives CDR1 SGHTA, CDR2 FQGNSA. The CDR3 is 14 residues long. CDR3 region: CASSRDHQVDTQYF. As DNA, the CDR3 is TGTGCCAGCAGCCGGGACCATCAGGTGGATACGCAGTATTTT.

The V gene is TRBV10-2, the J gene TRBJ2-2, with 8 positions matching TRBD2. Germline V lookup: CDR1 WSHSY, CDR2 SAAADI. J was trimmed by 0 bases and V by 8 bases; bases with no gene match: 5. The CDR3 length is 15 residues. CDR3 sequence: CASWQAGANTGELFF. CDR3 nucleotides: TGCGCCAGCTGGCAAGCGGGAGCGAACACCGGGGAGCTGTTTTTT.

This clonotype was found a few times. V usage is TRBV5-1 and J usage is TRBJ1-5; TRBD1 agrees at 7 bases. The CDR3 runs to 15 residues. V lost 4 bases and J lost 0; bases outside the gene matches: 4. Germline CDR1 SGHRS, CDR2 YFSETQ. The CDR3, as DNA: TGCGCCAGCAGCCCCGGGACAGATAGCAATCAGCCCCAGCATTTT. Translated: CASSPGTDSNQPQHF.

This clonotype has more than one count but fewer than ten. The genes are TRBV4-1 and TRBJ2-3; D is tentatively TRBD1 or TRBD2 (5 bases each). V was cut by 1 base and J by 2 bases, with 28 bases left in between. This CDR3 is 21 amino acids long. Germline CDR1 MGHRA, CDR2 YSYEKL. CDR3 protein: CASSQVRWRGVLALVTDTQYF. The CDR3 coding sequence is TGCGCCAGCAGCCAAGTTCGGTGGCGAGGGGTTCTAGCTCTAGTCACAGATACGCAGTATTTT.

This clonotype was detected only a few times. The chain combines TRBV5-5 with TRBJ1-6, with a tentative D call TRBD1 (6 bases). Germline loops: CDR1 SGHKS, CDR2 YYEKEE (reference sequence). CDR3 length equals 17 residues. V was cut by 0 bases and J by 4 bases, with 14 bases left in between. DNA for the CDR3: TGTGCCAGCAGCTTGGGGGGGGCCCCGGAGTATAATTCACCCCTCCACTTT. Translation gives CASSLGGAPEYNSPLHF.

DNA of the CDR3: TGTGCCAGCAGCTTAGTCGGGACAGGGGGTGACGAGCAGTACTTC. Its translation is CASSLVGTGGDEQYF. V and J are TRBV7-9 and TRBJ2-7, with 11 bases matching TRBD1. With V trimmed by 1 base and J by 5 bases, 4 bases remained unmatched. This CDR3 region has 15 residues. Germline CDR1 and CDR2: SEHNR and FQNEAQ (reference sequence).

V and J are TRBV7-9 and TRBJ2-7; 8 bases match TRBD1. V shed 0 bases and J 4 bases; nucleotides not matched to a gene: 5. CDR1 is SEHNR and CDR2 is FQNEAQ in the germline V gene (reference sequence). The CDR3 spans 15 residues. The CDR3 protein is CASSLADREKYEQYF. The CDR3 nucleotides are TGTGCCAGCAGCTTAGCGGACAGGGAAAAGTACGAGCAGTACTTC.

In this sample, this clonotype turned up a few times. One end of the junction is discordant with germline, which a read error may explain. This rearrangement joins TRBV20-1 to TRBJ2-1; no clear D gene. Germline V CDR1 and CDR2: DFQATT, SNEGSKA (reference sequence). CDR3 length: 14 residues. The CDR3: CSARDHGLYNEQFF. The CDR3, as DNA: TGCAGTGCTCGAGACCACGGCCTCTACAATGAGCAGTTCTTC.

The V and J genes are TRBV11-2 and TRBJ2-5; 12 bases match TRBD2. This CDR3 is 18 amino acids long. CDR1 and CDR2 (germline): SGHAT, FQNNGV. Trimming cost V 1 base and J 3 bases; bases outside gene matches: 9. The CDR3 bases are TGTGCCAGCAGCTTAGGCCCTCTAGCGGGAGGGCCGGAAGAGACCCAGTACTTC. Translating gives CASSLGPLAGGPEETQYF. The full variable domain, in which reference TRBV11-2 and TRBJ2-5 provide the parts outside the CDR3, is EAGVAQSPRYKIIEKRQSVAFWCNPISGHATLYWYQQILGQGPKLLIQFQNNGVVDDSQLPKDRFSAERLKGVDSTLKIQPAKLEDSAVYLCASSLGPLAGGPEETQYFGPGTRLLVL.